This T cell receptor (beta chain) comes out of a study of cytomegalovirus exposure and HLA in healthy donors. Notes on the study in general: Usually a TCR sequence was rare, but some public TCRs were found in many donors. Highly shared variants forming one cluster were likely a sequencing artifact.

Comments on this clone: What it binds is not known.

The PCR ran on 60 Vbeta and 13 Jbeta primers. Repertoires were generated with immunoSEQ multiplex PCR, while TCRdb's copy carries only in-frame clones and drops some. The repertoire has approximately 130,000 clones, 75% to 85% of them found once; the top ten carry about 2%. V lost 3 bases and J 6 bases, leaving 14 bases between the germline ends. CDR1 is SNHLY and CDR2 is FYNNEI in the germline V gene. The CDR3 runs to 14 residues. Material: PBMCs. The receptor comes from a female donor in good health and CMV-seropositive. V gene TRBV2 combines with J gene TRBJ1-1; a weak D match, TRBD1 (5 bases). This chain's CDR3 is CASSEGQAPPEAFF. For the CDR3, the DNA is TGTGCCAGCAGTGAGGGGCAGGCGCCACCTGAAGCTTTCTTT.